This TCR beta chain is from a study of CD8 T cells in Susac syndrome. For the study at large: Blood was drawn from patients with Susac syndrome. At that point, they were therapy-naive, on corticosteroids, or on intravenous immunoglobulin alone.

In germline, CDR1 is MNHEY, CDR2 SMNVEV (reference sequence). The V gene end was trimmed by 3 bases and the J gene end by 4 bases; junction bases not matched to a gene: 11. The CDR3 extends over 16 amino acids. The authors reverse transcribed about 0.5 to 1 ug RNA with random hexamers. Each CDR3 protein is one row after TCRdb ran MiXCR on the immunoSEQ multiplex PCR reads. The sample shows over 150,000 distinct CDR3 sequences, just under 95% of them seen only once. This chain connects TRBV27 to TRBJ1-2, with TRBD1 identical over 7 bases. This sequence was found in a human donor with Susac syndrome. The sequencing sample was made of CD4+ T cells from PBMCs. The CDR3 nucleotides are TGTGCCAGCAGTTTCAGGACAGGCCGCCCGGGCTATGGCTACACCTTC. As protein: CASSFRTGRPGYGYTF.